The next 2 T cell receptor beta chains were all read from a single sample in a study of cytomegalovirus exposure and HLA in healthy donors. The PCR contained 60 Vbeta and 13 Jbeta primers. The data were produced by immunoSEQ multiplex PCR, yet TCRdb's version contains in-frame clones alone and is incomplete. The data contain some 79,000 clones, more than 60% of them singletons. Sequencing was performed on PBMCs. The origin of the receptors is a male donor in good health and CMV-seropositive.

This clone has only a few counts. The chain links TRBV28 to TRBJ1-5; D not resolved. V was trimmed by 2 bases and J by 11 bases, leaving 13 bases between them. The CDR3 length is 13 residues. The germline V gene encodes CDR1 MDHEN and CDR2 SYDVKM. This CDR3 is CASSLQPRGSQHF. CDR3 nucleotides: TGTGCCAGCAGTTTACAGCCCAGAGGGTCCCAGCATTTT.

The rearrangement links TRBV19 to TRBJ1-1; 8 bases align to TRBD1. V was clipped by 7 bases and J by 11 bases; unmatched bases: 15. CDR1 is LNHDA, CDR2 SQIVND, per germline (reference sequence). This CDR3 has 14 amino acids. Here the CDR3 reads CASTPGQGTLIAFF. CDR3 in DNA: TGTGCCAGTACCCCCGGACAGGGAACCCTGATTGCTTTCTTT. Supplemented by reference TRBV19 and TRBJ1-1, the full variable domain reads DGGITQSPKYLFRKEGQNVTLSCEQNLNHDAMYWYRQDPGQGLRLIYYSQIVNDFQKGDIAEGYSVSREKKESFPLTVTSAQKNPTAFYLCASTPGQGTLIAFFGQGTRLTVV.